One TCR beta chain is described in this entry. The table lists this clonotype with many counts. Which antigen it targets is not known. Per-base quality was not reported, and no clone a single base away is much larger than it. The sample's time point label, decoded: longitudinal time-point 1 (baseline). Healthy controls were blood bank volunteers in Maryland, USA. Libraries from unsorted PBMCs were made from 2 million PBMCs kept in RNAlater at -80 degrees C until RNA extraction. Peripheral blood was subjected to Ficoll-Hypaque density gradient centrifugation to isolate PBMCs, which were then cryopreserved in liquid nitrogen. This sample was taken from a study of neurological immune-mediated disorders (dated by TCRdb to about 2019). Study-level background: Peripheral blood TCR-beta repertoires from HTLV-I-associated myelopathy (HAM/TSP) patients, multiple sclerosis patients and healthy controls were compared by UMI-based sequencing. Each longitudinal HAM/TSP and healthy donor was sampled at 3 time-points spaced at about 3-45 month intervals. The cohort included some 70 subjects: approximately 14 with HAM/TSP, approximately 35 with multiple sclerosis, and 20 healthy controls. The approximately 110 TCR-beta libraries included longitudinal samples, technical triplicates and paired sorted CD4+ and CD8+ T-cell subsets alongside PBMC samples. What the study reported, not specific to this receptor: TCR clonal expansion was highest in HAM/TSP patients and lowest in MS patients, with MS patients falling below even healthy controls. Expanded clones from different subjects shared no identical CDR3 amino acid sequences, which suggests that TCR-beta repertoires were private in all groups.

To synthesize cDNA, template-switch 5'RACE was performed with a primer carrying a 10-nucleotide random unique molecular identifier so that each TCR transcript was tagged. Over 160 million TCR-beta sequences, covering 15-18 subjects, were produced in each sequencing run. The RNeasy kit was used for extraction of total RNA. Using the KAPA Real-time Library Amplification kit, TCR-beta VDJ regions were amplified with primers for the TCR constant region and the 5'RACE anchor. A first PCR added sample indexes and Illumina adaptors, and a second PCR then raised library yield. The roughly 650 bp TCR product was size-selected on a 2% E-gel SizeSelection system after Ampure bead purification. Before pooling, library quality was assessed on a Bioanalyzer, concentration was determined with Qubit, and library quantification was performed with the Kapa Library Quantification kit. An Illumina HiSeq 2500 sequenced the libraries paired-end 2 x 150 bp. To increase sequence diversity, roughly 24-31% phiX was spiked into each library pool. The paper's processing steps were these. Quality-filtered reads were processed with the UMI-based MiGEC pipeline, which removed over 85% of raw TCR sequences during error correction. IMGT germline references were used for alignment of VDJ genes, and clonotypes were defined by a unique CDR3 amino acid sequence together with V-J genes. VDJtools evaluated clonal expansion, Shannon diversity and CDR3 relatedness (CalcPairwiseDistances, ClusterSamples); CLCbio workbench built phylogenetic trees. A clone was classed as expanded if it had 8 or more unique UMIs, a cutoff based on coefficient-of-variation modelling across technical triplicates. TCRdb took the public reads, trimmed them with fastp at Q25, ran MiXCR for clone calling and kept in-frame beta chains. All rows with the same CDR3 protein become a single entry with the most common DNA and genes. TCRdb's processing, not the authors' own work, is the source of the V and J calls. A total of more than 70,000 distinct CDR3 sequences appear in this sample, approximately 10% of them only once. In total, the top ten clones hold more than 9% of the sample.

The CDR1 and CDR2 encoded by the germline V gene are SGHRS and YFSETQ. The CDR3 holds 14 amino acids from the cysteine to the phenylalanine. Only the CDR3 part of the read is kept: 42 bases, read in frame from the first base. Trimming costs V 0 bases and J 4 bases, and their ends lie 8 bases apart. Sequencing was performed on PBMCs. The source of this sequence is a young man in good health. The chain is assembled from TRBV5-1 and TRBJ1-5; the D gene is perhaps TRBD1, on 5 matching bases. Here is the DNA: TGCGCCAGCAGCTTGGCCGGGACTAATCAGCCCCAGCATTTT. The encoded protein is CASSLAGTNQPQHF.